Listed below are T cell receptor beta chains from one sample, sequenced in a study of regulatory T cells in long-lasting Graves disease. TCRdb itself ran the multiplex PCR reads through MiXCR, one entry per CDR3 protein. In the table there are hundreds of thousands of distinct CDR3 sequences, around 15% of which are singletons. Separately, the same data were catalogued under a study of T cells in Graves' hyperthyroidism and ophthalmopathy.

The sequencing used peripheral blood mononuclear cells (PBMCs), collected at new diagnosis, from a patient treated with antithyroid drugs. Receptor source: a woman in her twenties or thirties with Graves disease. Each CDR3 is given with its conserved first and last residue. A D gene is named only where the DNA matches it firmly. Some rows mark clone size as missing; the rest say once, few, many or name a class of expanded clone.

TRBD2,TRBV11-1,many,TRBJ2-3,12,CASSRDYHTQYF,TGTGCCAGCAGCCGGGACTACCATACGCAGTATTTT
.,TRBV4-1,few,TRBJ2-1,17,CASSQDRRTRDDNEQFF,TGCGCCAGCAGCCAAGATCGACGGACAAGGGATGACAATGAGCAGTTCTTC
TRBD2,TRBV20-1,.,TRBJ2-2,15,CSAISGTSGAGELFF,TGCAGTGCTATCTCCGGGACTAGCGGTGCCGGGGAGCTGTTTTTT
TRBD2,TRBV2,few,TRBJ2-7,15,CASSATSGRSSEQYF,TGTGCCAGCAGTGCGACTAGCGGGAGAAGTAGCGAGCAGTACTTC
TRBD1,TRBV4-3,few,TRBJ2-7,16,CASSQRAQGAAYEQYF,TGCGCCAGCAGCCAACGGGCACAGGGGGCCGCCTACGAGCAGTACTTC
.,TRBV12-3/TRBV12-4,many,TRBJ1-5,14,CASSPSQTIQPQHF,TGTGCCAGCAGTCCCTCTCAGACGATACAGCCCCAGCATTTT
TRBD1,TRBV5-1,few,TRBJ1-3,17,CASSLLVTGASGNTIYF,TGCGCCAGCAGCTTGCTGGTCACAGGGGCCTCTGGAAACACCATATATTTT
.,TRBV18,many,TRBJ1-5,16,CASSPPGRIENQPQHF,TGTGCCAGCTCACCACCGGGCAGGATTGAGAATCAGCCCCAGCATTTT
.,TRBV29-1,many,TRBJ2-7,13,CSVEDNDAYEQYF,TGCAGCGTTGAAGATAACGATGCCTACGAGCAGTACTTC
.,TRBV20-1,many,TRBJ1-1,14,CSAPGAGPNTEAFF,TGCAGTGCTCCAGGGGCAGGGCCGAACACTGAAGCTTTCTTT
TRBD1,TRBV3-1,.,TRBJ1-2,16,CASSHGQVIMGYGYTF,TGTGCCAGCAGCCACGGACAGGTGATAATGGGCTATGGCTACACCTTC
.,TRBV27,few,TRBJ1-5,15,CASSLFGTGNQPQHF,TGTGCCAGCAGTTTATTTGGAACGGGAAATCAGCCCCAGCATTTT
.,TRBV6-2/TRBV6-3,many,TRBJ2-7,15,CASKHGLGASYEQYF,TGTGCCAGCAAACACGGGTTGGGGGCGTCCTACGAGCAGTACTTC
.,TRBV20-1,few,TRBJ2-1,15,CSAREGRIAYNEQFF,TGCAGTGCTAGAGAGGGGAGAATAGCCTACAATGAGCAGTTCTTC
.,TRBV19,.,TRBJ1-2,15,CASSMDRGKSGGYTF,TGTGCCAGTAGTATGGATCGGGGAAAATCGGGAGGCTACACCTTC
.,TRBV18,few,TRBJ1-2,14,CASSLKQDPYGYTF,TGTGCCAGCTCACTAAAACAGGATCCCTATGGCTACACCTTC
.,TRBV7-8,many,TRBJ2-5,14,CASSQTGRPETQYF,TGTGCCAGCAGCCAAACGGGCCGCCCGGAGACCCAGTACTTC
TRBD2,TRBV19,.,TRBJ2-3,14,CASRRGLGTDTQYF,TGTGCCAGTAGGCGGGGACTAGGCACAGATACGCAGTATTTT
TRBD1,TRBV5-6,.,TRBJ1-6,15,CASSPTTGYNSPLHF,TGTGCCAGCAGCCCCACGACAGGGTATAATTCACCCCTCCACTTT
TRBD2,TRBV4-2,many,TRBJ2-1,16,CASSQDLGSGRDEQFF,TGTGCCAGCAGCCAAGATCTGGGTAGCGGGAGGGATGAGCAGTTCTTC
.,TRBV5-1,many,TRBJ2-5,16,CASSPGGGLDGETQYF,TGCGCCAGCAGCCCGGGTGGGGGGCTCGACGGGGAGACCCAGTACTTC
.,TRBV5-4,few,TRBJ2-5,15,CASSLGLTSQETQYF,TGTGCCAGCAGCTTGGGATTGACTAGCCAAGAGACCCAGTACTTC
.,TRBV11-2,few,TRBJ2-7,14,CASRGFKGSYEQYF,TGTGCCAGCAGGGGGTTTAAGGGCTCCTACGAGCAGTACTTC
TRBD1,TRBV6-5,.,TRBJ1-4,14,CASRYGGTDEKLFF,TGTGCCAGCAGGTACGGGGGGACAGATGAAAAACTGTTTTTT
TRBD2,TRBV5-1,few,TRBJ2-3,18,CASSTGLAGLSSTDTQYF,TGCGCCAGCAGCACCGGACTAGCGGGACTATCTAGCACAGATACGCAGTATTTT
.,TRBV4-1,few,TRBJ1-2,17,CASSQDLSLREAYGYTF,TGCGCCAGCAGCCAAGATCTAAGTCTCAGGGAAGCCTATGGCTACACCTTC
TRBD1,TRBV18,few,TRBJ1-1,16,CASSRDRSGRNTEAFF,TGTGCCAGCTCCAGGGACAGGTCAGGAAGGAACACTGAAGCTTTCTTT
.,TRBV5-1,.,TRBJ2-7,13,CASGALGRYEQYF,TGCGCCAGCGGGGCCCTGGGGCGATACGAGCAGTACTTC
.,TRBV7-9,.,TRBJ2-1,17,CASSLARTSGTGGEQFF,TGTGCCAGCAGCTTAGCGCGGACTAGCGGGACAGGGGGTGAGCAGTTCTTC
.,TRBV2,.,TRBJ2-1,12,CASSDPYRGAFF,TGTGCCAGCAGTGACCCCTACCGAGGGGCGTTCTTC
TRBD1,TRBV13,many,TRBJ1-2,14,CASRPRQGRSGYTF,TGTGCCAGCAGGCCCCGACAGGGCAGGAGTGGCTACACCTTC
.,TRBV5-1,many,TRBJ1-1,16,CASSLAREGGNTEAFF,TGCGCCAGCAGCTTGGCCCGGGAAGGGGGAAACACTGAAGCTTTCTTT
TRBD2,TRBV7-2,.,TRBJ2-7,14,CASSLLGLAGGQYF,TGTGCCAGCAGCTTATTGGGTCTAGCGGGAGGGCAGTACTTC
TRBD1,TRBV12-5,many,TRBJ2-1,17,CASGSSLSGGAWNEQFF,TGTGCTAGTGGTTCCTCCTTATCAGGGGGCGCTTGGAATGAGCAGTTCTTC
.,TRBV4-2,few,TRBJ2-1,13,CASSQRERDEQFF,TGTGCCAGCAGCCAAAGGGAAAGGGATGAGCAGTTCTTC
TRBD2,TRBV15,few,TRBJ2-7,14,CATSRTSGSYEQYF,TGTGCCACCAGCAGAACTAGCGGGAGTTACGAGCAGTACTTC
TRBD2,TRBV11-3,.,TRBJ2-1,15,CASNPSGSSYNEQFF,TGTGCCAGCAACCCTAGCGGAAGCTCCTACAATGAGCAGTTCTTC
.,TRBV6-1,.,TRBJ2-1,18,CASGGQGLAGGAYNEQFF,TGTGCCAGCGGGGGACAGGGGCTAGCGGGAGGTGCCTACAATGAGCAGTTCTTC
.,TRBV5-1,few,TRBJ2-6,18,CASSNNRGAHSGANVLTF,TGCGCCAGCAGCAATAACAGAGGGGCGCACTCTGGGGCCAACGTCCTGACTTTC
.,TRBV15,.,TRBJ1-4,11,CATGNVEKLFF,TGTGCCACCGGGAACGTTGAAAAACTGTTTTTT
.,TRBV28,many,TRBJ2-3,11,CASSLIDTQYF,TGTGCCAGCAGTTTGATAGATACGCAGTATTTT
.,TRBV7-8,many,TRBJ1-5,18,CASSLVRRDLRNNQPQHF,TGTGCCAGCAGCTTAGTCCGCAGGGACCTGCGGAACAATCAGCCCCAGCATTTT
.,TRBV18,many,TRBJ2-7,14,CASSPRDSYIEQYF,TGTGCCAGCTCACCCCGGGACTCTTATATCGAGCAGTACTTC
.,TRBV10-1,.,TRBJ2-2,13,CARPYSNTGELFF,TGCGCCAGACCCTACTCGAACACCGGGGAGCTGTTTTTT